This is a list of T cell receptor beta chains from one sample in a study of T cell responses to AZD1222 COVID-19 vaccine. Clones were read by immunoSEQ multiplex PCR, and TCRdb kept only the in-frame ones, dropping some. The sample lists about 100,000 clones; just under 95% were seen once. The input for sequencing was peripheral blood, taken on day 0 of AZD1222 vaccination. The origin of the receptors is an adult in good health. Each CDR3 is given with its conserved first and last residue. The D gene is left open where the match is weak. Rows give clone size only sometimes, using once, few, many, or a class for an expanded clone.

. TRBJ1-2 TRBV5-1 . TGCGCCAGCAGCCCGGGGTCTAACTATGGCTACACCTTC CASSPGSNYGYTF
TRBD1 TRBJ1-4 TRBV2 . TGTGCCAGCAGGGACTGGGCAGGGGGCGATGAAAAACTGTTTTTT CASRDWAGGDEKLFF
TRBD2 TRBJ2-7 TRBV27 once TGTGCCAGCAGTTTAGGGGGGGATTACGAGCAGTACTTC CASSLGGDYEQYF
. TRBJ2-7 TRBV29-1 . TGCAGCGTTCGGCCCGGGGGCGAGCAGTACTTC CSVRPGGEQYF
. TRBJ2-7 TRBV6-5 . TGTGCCAGCAGTTACTCTACTCACGAGCAGTACTTC CASSYSTHEQYF
TRBD1 TRBJ1-2 TRBV10-2 . TGCGCCAGCAGCGCCGGGACAGCGAAGGGAATCTCCTATGGCTACACCTTC CASSAGTAKGISYGYTF
. TRBJ2-5 TRBV2 . TGTGCCAGCAGTAGTCAGGCAGAGACCCAGTACTTC CASSSQAETQYF
. TRBJ1-3 TRBV19 . TGTGCCAGTAGTATCCTGGCACAGGCATCTGGAAACACCATATATTTT CASSILAQASGNTIYF
TRBD1 TRBJ2-1 TRBV13 . TGTGCCAGCAGTTCCGTCCGACAGGGAAGGCACAATGAGCAGTTCTTC CASSSVRQGRHNEQFF
TRBD1 TRBJ1-1 TRBV5-3 . TGTGCCAGAAGCTTGGATAAGGACAGGGCCACTGAAGCTTTCTTT CARSLDKDRATEAFF
. TRBJ2-7 TRBV3-1/TRBV3-2 . TGTGCCAGCAGAGGTCACAGTGGCGAGCAGTACTTC CASRGHSGEQYF
. TRBJ2-4 TRBV15 . TGTGCCACCAGCAGGGGCGGGCGGACGGCCCTTCTAGCCAAAAACATTCAGTACTTC CATSRGGRTALLAKNIQYF
. TRBJ2-1 TRBV10-3 . TGTGCCATAAACGCGGGCTTAGACAATGAGCAGTTCTTC CAINAGLDNEQFF
. TRBJ2-1 TRBV6-5 . TGTGCCAGCAGCCGCGGGGCCACTTACAATGAGCAGTTCTTC CASSRGATYNEQFF
TRBD1 TRBJ2-7 TRBV7-3 once TGTGCCAGCAGTCCAGGGGGCAGCTACGAGCAGTACTTC CASSPGGSYEQYF
. TRBJ2-2 TRBV25-1 . TGTGCCAGCGTCAGCGCCGGGGAGCTGTTTTTT CASVSAGELFF
. TRBJ2-3 TRBV14 . TGTGCCAGCAGCCCTCTCGGCGGGATAAGCACAGATACGCAGTATTTT CASSPLGGISTDTQYF
. TRBJ1-1 TRBV5-1 once TGCGCCAGCAGCTCGACAGCTATGAACACTGAAGCTTTCTTT CASSSTAMNTEAFF
TRBD1 TRBJ1-5 TRBV18 . TGTGCCAGCTCACCCGACAGGGGTATGCAGCCCCAGCATTTT CASSPDRGMQPQHF
TRBD1 TRBJ2-3 TRBV2 . TGTGCCAGCAGGGGGGACAGTGGTCCAGATACGCAGTATTTT CASRGDSGPDTQYF
TRBD2 TRBJ2-7 TRBV7-2 . TGTGCCAGCAGCCCCTTTCGGGGGGGATCCTACGAGCAGTACTTC CASSPFRGGSYEQYF
TRBD1 TRBJ1-2 TRBV7-9 . TGTGCCAGCAGCGCCTCCGGGACAGCCACCGAGGGCTACACCTTC CASSASGTATEGYTF
TRBD1 TRBJ1-2 TRBV4-3 . TGCGCCAGCAGCCATAGACAGGGATATGGCTACACCTTC CASSHRQGYGYTF
. TRBJ2-5 TRBV5-1 . TGCGCCAGCAGCGGGGAAGGTGGGACCCAGTACTTC CASSGEGGTQYF
. TRBJ1-1 TRBV2 . TGTGCCAGCAGTGAACACCCGAACACTGAAGCTTTCTTT CASSEHPNTEAFF
. TRBJ2-2 TRBV19 . TGTGCCAGTAGTATTTGGTACAGGAACACCGGGGAGCTGTTTTTT CASSIWYRNTGELFF
. TRBJ1-6 TRBV4-3 . TGCGCCAGCAGCCAAGATGCGGGGCAGGACTATAATTCACCCCTCCACTTT CASSQDAGQDYNSPLHF
. TRBJ1-1 TRBV27 . TGTGCCACCCGGGACGCCATGGGGCTGAACACTGAAGCTTTCTTT CATRDAMGLNTEAFF
TRBD1 TRBJ2-5 TRBV24-1 . TGTGCCACCAGTGATTGGGACAGACAAGAGACCCAGTACTTC CATSDWDRQETQYF
. TRBJ2-1 TRBV10-3 . TGTGCCATCAGTCCGGCGGACCCCTACAGGTATGAGCAGTTCTTC CAISPADPYRYEQFF
. TRBJ1-2 TRBV12-3/TRBV12-4 . TGTGCCAGCAGCAATCTTAACTATGGCTACACCTTC CASSNLNYGYTF
TRBD1 TRBJ1-2 TRBV9 . TGTGCCAGTCGGGACAGAATAAACTATGGCTACACCTTC CASRDRINYGYTF
. TRBJ1-4 TRBV4-3 . TGCGCCAGCAGCCAACACAGGGTAACCGCAACTAATGAAAAACTGTTTTTT CASSQHRVTATNEKLFF
. TRBJ1-6 TRBV4-1 . TGCGCCAGCAGCCAAGACGCCAGGGGAGCCTCTAGCTCCTATAATTCACCCCTCCACTTT CASSQDARGASSSYNSPLHF
. TRBJ1-4 TRBV6-6 . TGTGCCAGCAGTTATGCAGGGCGAGGTGGAGAAAAACTGTTTTTT CASSYAGRGGEKLFF